The source of this T cell receptor beta chain is a study of T cell responses to AZD1222 COVID-19 vaccine. CDR1 is LNHDA, CDR2 SQIVND, per germline (reference sequence). The CDR3 totals 13 residues. With 5 bases removed from V and 0 bases from J, the gap between germline ends came to 7 bases. Produced via immunoSEQ multiplex PCR; TCRdb's table is partial and in-frame only. This table holds 100,000 to 150,000 clones, 85% to 95% found once. The TCR originated in an adult who received the AZD1222 COVID-19 vaccine. This specimen consisted of peripheral blood, obtained 28 days after the second AZD1222 dose. V is TRBV19 and J is TRBJ1-1, with D possibly TRBD1 on 5 matching bases. CDR3 nucleotide sequence: TGTGCCAGTAGTGCACAGGTGAACACTGAAGCTTTCTTT. Its translation is CASSAQVNTEAFF.